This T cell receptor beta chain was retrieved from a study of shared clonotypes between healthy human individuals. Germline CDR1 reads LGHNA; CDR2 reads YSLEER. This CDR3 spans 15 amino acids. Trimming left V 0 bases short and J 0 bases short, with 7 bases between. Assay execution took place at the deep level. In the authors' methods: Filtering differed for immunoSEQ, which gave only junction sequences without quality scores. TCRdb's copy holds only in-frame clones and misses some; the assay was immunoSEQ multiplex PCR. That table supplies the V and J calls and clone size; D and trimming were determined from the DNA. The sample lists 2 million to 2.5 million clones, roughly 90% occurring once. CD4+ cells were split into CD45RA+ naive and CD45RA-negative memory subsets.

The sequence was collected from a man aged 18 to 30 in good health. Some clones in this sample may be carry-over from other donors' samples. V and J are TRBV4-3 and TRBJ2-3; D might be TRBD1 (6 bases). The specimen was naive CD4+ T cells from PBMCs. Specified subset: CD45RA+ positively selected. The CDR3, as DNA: TGCGCCAGCAGCCAAGACAGGGGAAGCACAGATACGCAGTATTTT. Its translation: CASSQDRGSTDTQYF.